The T cell receptor (beta chain) under discussion was sequenced for a study of blood T cells in healthy people across ages. Whole-study findings and limits: Samples with more naive T cells showed higher observed beta diversity.

This CDR3 is built from 15 residues. The V end was cut by 7 bases, the J end by 5 bases, with 21 bases between. The V gene's germline CDR1 is MNHEY and CDR2 SMNVEV (reference sequence). This clonotype was counted between two and nine times. Its specificity is unknown. The use of a sample-barcoded 5' primer and a J-beta primer mix characterized a second PCR of about 7 to 12 cycles. TCRdb reanalysed the 5' RACE reads using MiXCR and keeps one entry per CDR3 protein. The data contain 1,100,000 or so distinct CDR3 sequences, 45% of them singletons. Sequenced sample: blood. This TCR was sampled from a woman aged 60-75 years in good health. The genes are TRBV27 and TRBJ2-7; D may be TRBD1 (5 bases). DNA of the CDR3: TGTGCCAGCACCCCTTCGTCGGACAATCGGAACGAGCAGTACTTC. As protein: CASTPSSDNRNEQYF.